One and the same sample provided the 8 T cell receptor beta chains below, sequenced in a study of blood T cell repertoires in COVID-19. Generated by immunoSEQ multiplex PCR, the TCRdb table keeps only in-frame clones and is missing some. The table records about 440,000 clones, about 89% of them present only once. Material for sequencing was peripheral blood. The receptors were gathered from a woman aged 25-40 years with acute or convalescent COVID-19.

The chain couples TRBV2 to TRBJ2-5; D is unresolved. This CDR3 spans 12 amino acids. V was shortened by 7 bases and J by 7 bases, with 13 bases between the two germline ends. CDR1 is SNHLY, CDR2 FYNNEI, per germline. This CDR3 is CASISTGGTQYF. DNA for the CDR3: TGTGCCAGCATTTCTACCGGCGGGACCCAGTACTTC.

The CDR3 loop reads CASSLAGQIPNYGYTF. The CDR3 nucleotides read TGTGCCAGCAGCTTGGCTGGTCAGATACCTAACTATGGCTACACCTTC. The chain joins TRBV5-5 to TRBJ1-2; D unclear. V was pared by 0 bases and J by 0 bases, with 12 bases between. The V gene's germline CDR1 is SGHKS and CDR2 YYEKEE (reference sequence). The length of the CDR3 is 16 residues.

The chain carries TRBV6-5 and TRBJ1-6; D not resolved. CDR1 is MNHEY and CDR2 is SVGAGI in the germline V gene. V lost 6 bases, J lost 5 bases, and 8 bases lay in between. The length of the CDR3 is 13 residues. The CDR3 loop is CASRQRDNSPLHF. The CDR3, as DNA: TGTGCCAGCAGACAGAGAGATAATTCACCCCTCCACTTT.

This chain links TRBV5-1 with TRBJ2-5; D is perhaps TRBD2 (6 bases). CDR3 length equals 15 residues. Germline lookup yields CDR1 SGHRS and CDR2 YFSETQ. V was shortened by 2 bases and J by 2 bases, with 13 bases between the two germline ends. The CDR3 protein is CASSFSSGQQETQYF. The DNA of the CDR3 is TGCGCCAGCAGCTTCTCAAGCGGGCAACAAGAGACCCAGTACTTC.

The chain couples TRBV7-3 to TRBJ2-1, with D hard to call. This CDR3 spans 12 amino acids. Trimming removed 2 bases at V and 9 bases at J, with 8 bases between. Germline CDR1 is SGHTA and CDR2 is FQGTGA. The CDR3 is CASSLSVGEQFF. The CDR3 DNA is TGTGCCAGCAGCTTATCCGTCGGTGAGCAGTTCTTC.

This clone was observed a handful of times. V and J are TRBV30 and TRBJ2-5; 7 bases fit TRBD1. Germline V gene data show CDR1 as GTSNPN and CDR2 as SVGIG (reference sequence). J gave up 1 base and V 0 bases, and 2 bases lay outside the gene matches. The length of the CDR3 is 14 residues. The CDR3 protein is CAWSVGDSQETQYF. The CDR3 DNA is TGTGCCTGGAGTGTAGGGGACAGCCAAGAGACCCAGTACTTC.

This chain connects TRBV11-2 to TRBJ1-1, with TRBD1 matching 9 bases. Germline lookup yields CDR1 SGHAT and CDR2 FQNNGV. The J segment lost 10 bases and the V segment lost 4 bases, leaving 7 bases of the junction unmatched. The CDR3 sequence is 13 residues long. The CDR3 nucleotides read TGTGCCAGCAGCTGGAACAGGGGGCTTGCAGCTTTCTTT. It codes for CASSWNRGLAAFF. Full variable domain (missing parts from reference TRBV11-2 and TRBJ1-1): EAGVAQSPRYKIIEKRQSVAFWCNPISGHATLYWYQQILGQGPKLLIQFQNNGVVDDSQLPKDRFSAERLKGVDSTLKIQPAKLEDSAVYLCASSWNRGLAAFFGQGTRLTVV.

This chain's CDR3 is CASSFSQGGDTQYF. The CDR3 DNA sequence: TGTGCCAGCAGCTTTTCGCAGGGCGGAGATACGCAGTATTTT. J is TRBJ2-3 and V is TRBV5-6; perhaps TRBD1 as D (5 bases). The length of the CDR3 is 14 residues. The germline V gene encodes CDR1 SGHDT and CDR2 YYEEEE. V was trimmed by 2 bases and J by 5 bases, leaving 12 bases between them.